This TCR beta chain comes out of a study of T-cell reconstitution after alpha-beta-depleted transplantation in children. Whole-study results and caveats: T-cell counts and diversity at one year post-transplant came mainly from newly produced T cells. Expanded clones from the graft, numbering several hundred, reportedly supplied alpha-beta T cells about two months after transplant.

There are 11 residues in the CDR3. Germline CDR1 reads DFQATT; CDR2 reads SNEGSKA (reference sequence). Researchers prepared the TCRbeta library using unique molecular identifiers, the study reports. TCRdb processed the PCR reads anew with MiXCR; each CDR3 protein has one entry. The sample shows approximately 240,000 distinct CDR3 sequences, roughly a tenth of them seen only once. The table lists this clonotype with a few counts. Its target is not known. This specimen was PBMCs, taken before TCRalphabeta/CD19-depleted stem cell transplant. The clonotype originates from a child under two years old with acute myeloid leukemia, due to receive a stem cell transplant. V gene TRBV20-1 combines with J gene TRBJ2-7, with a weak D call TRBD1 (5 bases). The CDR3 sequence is CSAPRAYEQYF. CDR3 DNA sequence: TGCAGCGCCCCCAGGGCGTACGAGCAGTACTTC.